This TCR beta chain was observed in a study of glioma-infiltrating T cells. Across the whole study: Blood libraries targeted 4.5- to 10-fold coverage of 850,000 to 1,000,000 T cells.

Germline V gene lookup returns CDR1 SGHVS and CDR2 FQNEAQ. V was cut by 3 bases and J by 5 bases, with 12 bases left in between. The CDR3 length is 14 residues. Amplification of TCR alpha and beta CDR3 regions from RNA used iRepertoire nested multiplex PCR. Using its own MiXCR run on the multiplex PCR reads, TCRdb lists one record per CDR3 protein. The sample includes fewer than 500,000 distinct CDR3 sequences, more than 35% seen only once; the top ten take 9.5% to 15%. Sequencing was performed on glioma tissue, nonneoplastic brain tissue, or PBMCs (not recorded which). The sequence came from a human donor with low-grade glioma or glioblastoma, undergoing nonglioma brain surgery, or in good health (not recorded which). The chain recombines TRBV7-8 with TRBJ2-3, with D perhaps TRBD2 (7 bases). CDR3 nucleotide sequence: TGTGCCAGCAGCTTCGGGGGAGGGGGAGATACGCAGTATTTT. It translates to CASSFGGGGDTQYF.